These 10 T cell receptor beta chains were sequenced from one sample in a study of control samples from healthy donors and cancer patients (dated by TCRdb to 2020 to 2022). Receptor amplification or capture employed the immunoSEQ multiplex PCR assay. TCRdb limited this immuneACCESS table to in-frame rearrangements with V and J called. A share of clones is missing; checked studies link under half to unresolved V genes, and the rest is unexplained. The table for this sample lists approximately 150,000 clones; roughly 90% of them were counted only once. Around 4.9% of the sample comes from the top ten. Sequencing used blood. Receptors were obtained from a man aged 25 to 40 in good health.

The chain employs TRBV7-8 and TRBJ1-1; D possibly corresponds to TRBD1 (6 bases). The V and J ends lost 4 bases and 5 bases respectively, with 11 bases between them. The V gene's germline CDR1 is SGHVS and CDR2 FQNEAQ. This CDR3 has 13 residues. This chain's CDR3 is CASSSGAGTEAFF. The CDR3 region has the DNA TGTGCCAGCAGCTCGGGGGCCGGTACTGAAGCTTTCTTT.

The CDR3 region has the DNA TGTGCCAGCAGCTTGGAGGACACGGGGCGGGCTTTCTTT. Its translation is CASSLEDTGRAFF. V usage is TRBV5-5 and J usage is TRBJ1-1, with D tentatively TRBD1 (5 bases). The V gene lost 0 bases and the J gene lost 11 bases, with 14 bases spanning the gap. Germline V gives CDR1 SGHKS, CDR2 YYEKEE (reference sequence). The CDR3 is made up of 13 amino acids.

The chain employs TRBV18 and TRBJ2-7; perhaps TRBD1 as D (7 bases). Germline V gene sequence: CDR1 KGHSH, CDR2 LQKENI. The V end lost 6 bases, the J end lost 3 bases, and 21 bases lay between the germline ends. This CDR3 has 16 amino acids. Written as DNA, the CDR3 is TGTGCCAGCTCGCGGGACAGTACAGGGTCGCACTACGAGCAGTACTTC. It is translated as CASSRDSTGSHYEQYF.

The CDR3 DNA reads as TGCGCCAGCAGCCAAGATCTGGTACTAGCGGGGCGGGATGAGCAGTTCTTC. Protein: CASSQDLVLAGRDEQFF. The rearrangement uses TRBV4-1 and TRBJ2-1; TRBD2 matches at 10 bases. The CDR3 is made up of 17 amino acids. In germline, CDR1 is MGHRA, CDR2 YSYEKL. V lost 0 bases to trimming and J lost 8 bases; unmatched junction nucleotides: 10.

The V and J genes are TRBV19 and TRBJ2-7; no reliable D call. In germline, CDR1 is LNHDA, CDR2 SQIVND (reference sequence). The CDR3 spans 14 residues. V was shortened by 6 bases and J by 0 bases, with 12 bases between the two germline ends. CDR3 protein: CASRIEGSSYEQYF. The CDR3 coding sequence is TGTGCCAGTAGGATTGAAGGATCCTCCTACGAGCAGTACTTC.

The genes are TRBV7-2 and TRBJ2-7; D call uncertain. V was pared by 0 bases and J by 5 bases, with 8 bases between. Germline CDR1 is SGHTA and CDR2 is FQGNSA. The CDR3 extends over 13 amino acids. The CDR3 DNA sequence: TGTGCCAGCAGCTTAGCTCAGCGTGACGAGCAGTACTTC. It yields the protein CASSLAQRDEQYF.

The chain has TRBV24-1 and TRBJ2-7, with TRBD2 identical over 8 bases. Unmatched junction bases numbered 6, after V lost 3 bases and J lost 12 bases. CDR3 length: 12 amino acids. Germline CDR1 is KGHDR and CDR2 is SFDVKD. DNA for the CDR3: TGTGCCACCAGTGATCCTCGGGGGGGCCGGTACTTC. The encoded protein is CATSDPRGGRYF.

Worth noting for this clone: Relative to the germline gene, one junction end is altered; a read error may explain this. The chain carries TRBV27 and TRBJ1-1; D not resolved. Germline V gene data show CDR1 as MNHEY and CDR2 as SMNVEV (reference sequence). This CDR3 comprises 15 residues. In DNA form, the CDR3 reads TGTGCCAGCAGTTATACCTCCCGAGGGAACGCTGAAGCTTTCTTT. It translates to CASSYTSRGNAEAFF.

This clone was seen only a few times. The CDR3 reads CASSIGTGQETQYF. In nucleotides, the CDR3 is TGTGCCAGCAGCATAGGGACAGGTCAAGAGACCCAGTACTTC. The chain combines TRBV9 with TRBJ2-5, with TRBD1 matching over 8 bases. The CDR3 consists of 14 residues. The ends lost 4 bases at V and 2 bases at J; junction bases unmatched: 4. The germline CDR1 and CDR2 sequences are SGDLS and YYNGEE.

This clone was picked up a small number of times. The rearrangement links TRBV2 to TRBJ1-4, with D maybe TRBD1 (5 bases). CDR3 length: 12 residues. Germline V CDR1 and CDR2: SNHLY, FYNNEI. The DNA for the CDR3 is TGTACCTCAGGGAATTGGGGTGAAAAACTGTTTTTT. Its translation: CTSGNWGEKLFF. The whole variable domain, remainder taken from reference TRBV2 and TRBJ1-4, is EPEVTQTPSHQVTQMGQEVILRCVPISNHLYFYWYRQILGQKVEFLVSFYNNEISEKSEIFDDQFSVERPDGSNFTLKIRSTKLEDSAMYFCTSGNWGEKLFFGSGTQLSVL.